Listed below are T cell receptor beta chains from one sample, sequenced in a study of radiotherapy plus CTLA-4 blockade in lung cancer. Sequenced by immunoSEQ multiplex PCR; TCRdb stores in-frame clones only, minus some. In the table there are 80,000 or so clones, around 79% of which are singletons. Sequencing was performed on peripheral blood, taken from a patient treated with radiotherapy plus ipilimumab. These receptor sequences come from a human donor with non-small cell lung cancer who had a partial response to radiotherapy plus ipilimumab. Some clones in this sample may be carry-over from other donors' samples. Both conserved end residues are part of each CDR3. Each record gives: D gene, clone size, V gene, J gene, CDR3 DNA, CDR3 protein. D genes are given only for firm matches. The size entry is marked missing in some rows and otherwise reads once, few, many or a size class.

>TRBD1|-|TRBV6-5|TRBJ1-6
TGTGCCAGCAGTGCCACCGGGACAGGAGAATCACCCCTCCACTTT
CASSATGTGESPLHF
>-|-|TRBV20-1|TRBJ1-1
TGCAGTGCGGGGCGGGGTTTCTTT
CSAGRGFF
>-|-|TRBV2|TRBJ1-2
TGTGCCAGCACCATAAGGAGCACGGCAAACTATGGCTACACCTTC
CASTIRSTANYGYTF
>TRBD2|once|TRBV27|TRBJ2-7
TGTGCCAGCAGTTTAGCCACTAGCGGAGGAACGACCTACGAGCAGTACTTC
CASSLATSGGTTYEQYF
>-|-|TRBV27|TRBJ2-7
TGTGCCAGCAGTTTAGTACGGTCCCTACCCTACGAGCAGTACTTC
CASSLVRSLPYEQYF
>TRBD1|-|TRBV7-2|TRBJ2-1
TGTGCCAGCATCCTCAGACCCGCGGGACAGGGGGTTAATGAGCAGTTCTTC
CASILRPAGQGVNEQFF
>TRBD2|once|TRBV4-1|TRBJ2-1
TGCGCCAGCAGCCAAAGGACCGACTTAACTCGGAGCGGGAAGGACAATGAGCAGTTCTTC
CASSQRTDLTRSGKDNEQFF
>TRBD1|-|TRBV12-5|TRBJ2-7
TGTGCTAGACGCAGAGACAGGGCTTACGAGCAGTACTTC
CARRRDRAYEQYF
>TRBD2|-|TRBV11-2|TRBJ2-5
TGTGCCAGCAGCTGGGGACTAGCGGGGCCGCAAGAGACCCAGTACTTC
CASSWGLAGPQETQYF
>TRBD2|few|TRBV18|TRBJ2-5
TGTGCCAGCTCACAGGGACTAGCGGGGAACCAAGAGACCCAGTACTTC
CASSQGLAGNQETQYF
>-|-|TRBV5-1|TRBJ2-1
TGCGCCAGCAGCTTGAGTCGCGGGGCCCACAATGAGCAGTTCTTC
CASSLSRGAHNEQFF